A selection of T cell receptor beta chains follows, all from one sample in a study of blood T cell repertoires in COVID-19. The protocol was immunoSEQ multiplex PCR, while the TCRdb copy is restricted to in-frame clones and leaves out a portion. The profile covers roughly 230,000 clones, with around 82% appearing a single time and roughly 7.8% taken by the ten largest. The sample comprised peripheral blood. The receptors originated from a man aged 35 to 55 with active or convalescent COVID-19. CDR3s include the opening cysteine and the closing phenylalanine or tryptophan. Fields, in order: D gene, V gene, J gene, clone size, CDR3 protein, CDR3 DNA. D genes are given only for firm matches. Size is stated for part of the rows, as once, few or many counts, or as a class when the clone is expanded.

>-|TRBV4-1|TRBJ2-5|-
CASSQEMGGWETQYF
TGCGCCAGCAGCCAAGAGATGGGGGGTTGGGAGACCCAGTACTTC
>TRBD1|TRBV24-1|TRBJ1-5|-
CATSDGTVSWDQPQHF
TGTGCCACCAGTGATGGGACAGTCTCTTGGGATCAGCCCCAGCATTTT
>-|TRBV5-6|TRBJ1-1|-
CASSLDYSTEAFF
TGTGCCAGCAGCTTGGATTATAGTACTGAAGCTTTCTTT
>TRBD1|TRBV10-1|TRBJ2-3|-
CASSDHSPGGDTDTQYF
TGCGCCAGCAGTGACCACTCCCCAGGGGGAGACACAGATACGCAGTATTTT
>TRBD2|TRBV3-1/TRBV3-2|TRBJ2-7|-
CASSHPEASGTYEQYF
TGTGCCAGCAGCCACCCCGAGGCTAGCGGTACCTACGAGCAGTACTTC
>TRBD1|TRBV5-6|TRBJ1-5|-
CASSLGTGFNQPQHF
TGTGCCAGCAGCCTTGGGACAGGCTTTAATCAGCCCCAGCATTTT
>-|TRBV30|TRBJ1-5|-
CAWSVKGNQPQHF
TGTGCCTGGAGTGTAAAGGGGAATCAGCCCCAGCATTTT
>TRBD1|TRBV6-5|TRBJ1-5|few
CASTTKGQGDQPQHF
TGTGCCAGCACTACAAAAGGACAGGGGGATCAGCCCCAGCATTTT
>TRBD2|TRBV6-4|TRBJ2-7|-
CASSARLAGVYEQYF
TGTGCCAGCAGTGCGAGACTAGCGGGAGTTTACGAGCAGTACTTC
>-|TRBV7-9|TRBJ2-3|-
CASSLNRARVTILTDTQYF
TGTGCCAGCAGCTTAAACCGGGCCAGGGTAACAATTCTCACAGATACGCAGTATTTT